This record concerns one T cell receptor (beta chain) sequence. The CDR3 contains 15 residues. These data belong to a study of T cells expressing NK-cell markers. The TCR beta cDNA came from 5'RACE template switching with UMIs. From its re-call of the 5' RACE reads, TCRdb lists each CDR3 protein once, without DNA. The table for this sample gives 400,000 to 450,000 distinct CDR3 sequences. J is TRBJ1-2 and V is TRBV12-3 or TRBV12-4. The receptor was derived from a woman between 18 and 75 years old in good health. The sample comprised blood T cells: a sorted CD56 or NKG2C T cell subset, CD4+ or CD8+ T cells, or bulk PBMC T cells (not recorded which). The CDR3 sequence: CASREGGGVVYGYTF.